This is a list of T cell receptor beta chains from one sample in a study of response to subunit inactivated influenza vaccine. One entry per CDR3 protein, called by TCRdb with MiXCR from the RT-PCR reads. The table records approximately 480,000 distinct CDR3 sequences, 9.5% to 13% of them present only once. This specimen was PBMCs from blood, taken 45 days after vaccination. These receptors all stem from a man between 50 and 59 years old who received an inactivated influenza vaccine. Both conserved end residues are trimmed from each CDR3.

j_gene,len,v_gene,CDR3aa
TRBJ1-1,11,TRBV4-3,ASSQESRNEAF
TRBJ1-1,13,TRBV12-3/TRBV12-4,ASSLLGGRDTEAF
TRBJ2-1,11,TRBV5-5,ASSFPGANEQF
TRBJ2-1,11,TRBV7-8,ASSLAAVNEQF
TRBJ1-1,16,TRBV25-1,ASSEARTGPPLNTEAF
TRBJ2-2,12,TRBV20-1,SARALASVGELF
TRBJ2-7,11,TRBV5-1,ASSIGRAYEQY
TRBJ2-3,15,TRBV12-3/TRBV12-4,ASSYPWESGRRYTQY
TRBJ2-7,10,TRBV20-1,SATPGTYEQY
TRBJ1-1,14,TRBV19,ASSTFDSASDTEAF
TRBJ1-2,14,TRBV10-3,AISESEDSYNYGYT